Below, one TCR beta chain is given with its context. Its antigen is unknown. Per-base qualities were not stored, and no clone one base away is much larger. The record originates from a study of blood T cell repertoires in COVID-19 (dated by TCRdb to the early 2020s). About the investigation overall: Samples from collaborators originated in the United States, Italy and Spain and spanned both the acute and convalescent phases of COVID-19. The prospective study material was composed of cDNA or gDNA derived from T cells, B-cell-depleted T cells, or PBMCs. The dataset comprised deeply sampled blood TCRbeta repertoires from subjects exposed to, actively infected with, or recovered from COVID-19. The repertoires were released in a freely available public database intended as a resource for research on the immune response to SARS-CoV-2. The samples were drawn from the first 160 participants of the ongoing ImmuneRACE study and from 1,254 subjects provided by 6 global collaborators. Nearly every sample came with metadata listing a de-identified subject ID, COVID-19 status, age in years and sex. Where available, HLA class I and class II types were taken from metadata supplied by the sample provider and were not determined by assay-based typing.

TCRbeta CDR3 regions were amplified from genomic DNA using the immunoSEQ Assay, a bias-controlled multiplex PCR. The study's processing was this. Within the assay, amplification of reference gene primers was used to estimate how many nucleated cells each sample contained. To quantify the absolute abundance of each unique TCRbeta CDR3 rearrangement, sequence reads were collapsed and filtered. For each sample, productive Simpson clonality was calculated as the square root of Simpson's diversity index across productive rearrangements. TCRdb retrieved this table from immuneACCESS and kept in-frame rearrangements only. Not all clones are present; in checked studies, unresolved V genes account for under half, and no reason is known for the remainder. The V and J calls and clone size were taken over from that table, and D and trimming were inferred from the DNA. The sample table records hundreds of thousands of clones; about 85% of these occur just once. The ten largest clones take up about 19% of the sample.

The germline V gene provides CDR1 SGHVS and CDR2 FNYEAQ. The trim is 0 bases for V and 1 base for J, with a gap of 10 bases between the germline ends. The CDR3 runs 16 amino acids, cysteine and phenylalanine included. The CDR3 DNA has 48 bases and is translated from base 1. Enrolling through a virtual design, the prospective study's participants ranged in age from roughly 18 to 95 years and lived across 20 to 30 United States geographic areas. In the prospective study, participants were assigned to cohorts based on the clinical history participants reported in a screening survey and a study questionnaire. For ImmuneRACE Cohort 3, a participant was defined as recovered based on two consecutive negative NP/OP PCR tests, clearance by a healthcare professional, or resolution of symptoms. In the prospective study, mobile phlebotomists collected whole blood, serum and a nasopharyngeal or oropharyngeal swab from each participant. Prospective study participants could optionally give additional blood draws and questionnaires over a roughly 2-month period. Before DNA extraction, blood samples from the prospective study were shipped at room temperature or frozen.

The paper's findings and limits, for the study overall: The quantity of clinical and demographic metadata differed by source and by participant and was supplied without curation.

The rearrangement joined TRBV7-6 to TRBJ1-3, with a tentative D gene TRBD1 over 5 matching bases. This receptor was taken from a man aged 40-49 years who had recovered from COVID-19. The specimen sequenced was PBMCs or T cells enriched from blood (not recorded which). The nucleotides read TGTGCCAGCAGCTTAGCAGGGGTAGAGTCTGGAAACACCATATATTTT. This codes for CASSLAGVESGNTIYF.